This T cell receptor (beta chain) originates from a study of cytomegalovirus exposure and HLA in healthy donors. The study's findings and limits: Per a prior analysis, the majority of TCR beta V segments were productive roughly 87% or roughly 30% of the time. Later work showed greater clonal expansion in HLA-associated TCR beta chains than in equally common others. Presence/absence analyses rested on an assumption that sequencing depth was roughly uniform across donors.

Deletions cut 2 bases from V and 2 bases from J, with 16 bases between. The CDR3 extends over 16 amino acids. The PCR contained 60 Vbeta and 13 Jbeta primers. Profiled with immunoSEQ multiplex PCR; TCRdb holds only in-frame clones, not every one. The sample comprises 100,000 or so clones, less than 80% of which are singletons, and roughly 1.2% rests with the top ten. A few counts support this clone. Its antigen is as yet unknown. Material for sequencing was PBMCs. The rearrangement joins TRBV23-1 to TRBJ2-7, with TRBD2 as a possible D gene (5 bases). TRBV23-1 is an open reading frame, and its role is uncertain. This clonotype originated in a man between 25 and 39 years old in good health and CMV-seronegative. The CDR3 nucleotides are TGCGCCAGCAGTCAAATTGAGAAGACTAAAACCTACGAGCAGTACTTC. This translates into CASSQIEKTKTYEQYF.